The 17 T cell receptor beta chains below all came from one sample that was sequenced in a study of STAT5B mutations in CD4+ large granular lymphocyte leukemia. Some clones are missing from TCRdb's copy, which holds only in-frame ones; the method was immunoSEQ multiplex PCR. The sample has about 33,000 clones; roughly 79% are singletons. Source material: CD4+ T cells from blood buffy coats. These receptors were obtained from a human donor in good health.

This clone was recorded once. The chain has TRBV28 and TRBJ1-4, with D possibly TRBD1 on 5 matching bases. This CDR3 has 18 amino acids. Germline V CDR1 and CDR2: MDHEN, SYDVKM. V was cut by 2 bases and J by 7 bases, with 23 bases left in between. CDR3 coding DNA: TGTGCCAGCAGTTTAAAGTTCTTGGGGGGTGATCGTGCTGAAAAACTGTTTTTT. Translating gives CASSLKFLGGDRAEKLFF.

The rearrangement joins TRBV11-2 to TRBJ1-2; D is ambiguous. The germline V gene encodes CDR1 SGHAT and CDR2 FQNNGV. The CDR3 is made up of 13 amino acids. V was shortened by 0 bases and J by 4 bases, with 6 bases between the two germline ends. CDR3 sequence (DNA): TGTGCCAGCAGCTTAGAAGGGAGCTATGGCTACACCTTC. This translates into CASSLEGSYGYTF.

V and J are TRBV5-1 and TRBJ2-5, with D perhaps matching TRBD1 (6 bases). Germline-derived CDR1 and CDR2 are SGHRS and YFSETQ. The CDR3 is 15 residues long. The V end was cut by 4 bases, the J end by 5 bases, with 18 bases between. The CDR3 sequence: CASSPGQNLWETQYF. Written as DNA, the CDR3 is TGCGCCAGCAGCCCCGGACAGAACCTTTGGGAGACCCAGTACTTC.

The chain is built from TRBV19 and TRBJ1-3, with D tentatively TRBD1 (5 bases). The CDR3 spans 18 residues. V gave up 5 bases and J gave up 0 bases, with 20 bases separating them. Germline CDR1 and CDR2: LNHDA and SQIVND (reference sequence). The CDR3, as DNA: TGTGCCAGTAGTCTCCGACAAGTTCGGGGCCTCTCTGGAAACACCATATATTTT. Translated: CASSLRQVRGLSGNTIYF.

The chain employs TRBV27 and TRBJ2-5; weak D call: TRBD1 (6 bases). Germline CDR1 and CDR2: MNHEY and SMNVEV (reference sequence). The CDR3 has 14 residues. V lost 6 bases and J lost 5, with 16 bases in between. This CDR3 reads CASRKPGHGETQYF. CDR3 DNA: TGTGCCAGCAGGAAACCGGGACATGGGGAGACCCAGTACTTC.

The CDR3 protein is CASSLVNSETQYF. The CDR3 bases are TGTGCCAGCAGCTTAGTGAATTCAGAGACCCAGTACTTC. V and J are TRBV7-3 and TRBJ2-5; D gene uncertain. Germline loops: CDR1 SGHTA, CDR2 FQGTGA. Between the trimmed V and J ends, which lost 2 bases and 4 bases, there was a span of 8 bases. The CDR3 consists of 13 residues.

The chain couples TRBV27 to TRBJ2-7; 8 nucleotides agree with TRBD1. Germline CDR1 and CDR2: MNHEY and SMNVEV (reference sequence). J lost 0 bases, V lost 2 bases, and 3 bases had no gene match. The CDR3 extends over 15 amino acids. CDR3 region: CASSLAGTGSYEQYF. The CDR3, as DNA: TGTGCCAGCAGTTTAGCCGGGACAGGCTCCTACGAGCAGTACTTC.

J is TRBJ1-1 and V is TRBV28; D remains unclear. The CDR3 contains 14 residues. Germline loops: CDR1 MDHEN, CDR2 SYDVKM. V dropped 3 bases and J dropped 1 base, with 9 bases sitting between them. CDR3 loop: CASSLALSNTEAFF. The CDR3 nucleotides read TGTGCCAGCAGTTTGGCCCTTTCGAACACTGAAGCTTTCTTT.

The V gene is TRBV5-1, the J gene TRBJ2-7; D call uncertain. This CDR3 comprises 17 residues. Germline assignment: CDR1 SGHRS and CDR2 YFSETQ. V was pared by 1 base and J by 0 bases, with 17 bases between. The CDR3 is CASSLFFGSTNSYEQYF. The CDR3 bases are TGCGCCAGCAGCTTGTTTTTCGGGTCAACAAACTCCTACGAGCAGTACTTC.

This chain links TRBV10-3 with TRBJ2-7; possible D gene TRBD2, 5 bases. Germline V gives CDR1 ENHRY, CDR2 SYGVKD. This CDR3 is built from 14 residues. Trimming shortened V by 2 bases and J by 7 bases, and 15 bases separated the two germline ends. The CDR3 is CAISEGRDSWEQYF. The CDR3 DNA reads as TGTGCCATCAGTGAGGGCCGGGATTCTTGGGAGCAGTACTTC.

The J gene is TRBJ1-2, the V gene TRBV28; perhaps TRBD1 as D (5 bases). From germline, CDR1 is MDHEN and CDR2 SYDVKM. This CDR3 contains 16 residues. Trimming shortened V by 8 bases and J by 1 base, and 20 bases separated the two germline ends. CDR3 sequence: CASRGSERDLNYGYTF. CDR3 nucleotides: TGTGCCAGCCGGGGGTCCGAACGCGATCTTAACTATGGCTACACCTTC.

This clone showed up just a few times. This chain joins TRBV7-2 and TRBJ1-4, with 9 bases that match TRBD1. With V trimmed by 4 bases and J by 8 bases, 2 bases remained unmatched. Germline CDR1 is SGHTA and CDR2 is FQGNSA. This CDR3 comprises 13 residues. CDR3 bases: TGTGCCAGCAGCTCGGGACAGGGCGAAAAACTGTTTTTT. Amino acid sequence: CASSSGQGEKLFF.

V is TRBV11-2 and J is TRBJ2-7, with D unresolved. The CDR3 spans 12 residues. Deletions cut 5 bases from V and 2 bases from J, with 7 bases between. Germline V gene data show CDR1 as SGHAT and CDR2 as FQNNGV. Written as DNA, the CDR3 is TGTGCCAGCAGCCACAACCCCTACGAGCAGTACTTC. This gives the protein CASSHNPYEQYF. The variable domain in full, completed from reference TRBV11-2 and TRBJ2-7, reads EAGVAQSPRYKIIEKRQSVAFWCNPISGHATLYWYQQILGQGPKLLIQFQNNGVVDDSQLPKDRFSAERLKGVDSTLKIQPAKLEDSAVYLCASSHNPYEQYFGPGTRLTVT.

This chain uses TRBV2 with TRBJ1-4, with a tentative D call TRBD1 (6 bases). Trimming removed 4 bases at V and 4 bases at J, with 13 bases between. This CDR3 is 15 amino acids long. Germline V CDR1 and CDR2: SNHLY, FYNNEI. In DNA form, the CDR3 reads TGTGCCAGCAGTGCTAACAGGGCCGGTAATGAAAAACTGTTTTTT. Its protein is CASSANRAGNEKLFF.

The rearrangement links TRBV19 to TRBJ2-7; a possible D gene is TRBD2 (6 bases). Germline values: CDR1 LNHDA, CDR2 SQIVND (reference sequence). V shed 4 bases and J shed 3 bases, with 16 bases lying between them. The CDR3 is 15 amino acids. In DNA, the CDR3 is TGTGCCAGTAGTACTGTCGGGGGAATCGGCTACGAGCAGTACTTC. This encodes CASSTVGGIGYEQYF. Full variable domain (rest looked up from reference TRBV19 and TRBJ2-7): DGGITQSPKYLFRKEGQNVTLSCEQNLNHDAMYWYRQDPGQGLRLIYYSQIVNDFQKGDIAEGYSVSREKKESFPLTVTSAQKNPTAFYLCASSTVGGIGYEQYFGPGTRLTVT.

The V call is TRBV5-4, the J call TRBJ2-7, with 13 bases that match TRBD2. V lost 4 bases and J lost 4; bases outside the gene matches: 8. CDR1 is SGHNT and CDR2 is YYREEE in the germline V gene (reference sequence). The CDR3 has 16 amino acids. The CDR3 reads CASSQGTSGAIYEQYF. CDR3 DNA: TGTGCCAGCAGCCAAGGGACTAGCGGGGCTATATACGAGCAGTACTTC. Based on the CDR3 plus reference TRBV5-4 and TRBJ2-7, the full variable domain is ETGVTQSPTHLIKTRGQQVTLRCSSQSGHNTVSWYQQALGQGPQFIFQYYREEENGRGNFPPRFSGLQFPNYSSELNVNALELDDSALYLCASSQGTSGAIYEQYFGPGTRLTVT.

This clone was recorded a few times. The CDR3 spells CASRGLNTGELFF. DNA of the CDR3: TGTGCCAGCAGGGGCCTGAACACCGGGGAGCTGTTTTTT. The chain is built from TRBV2 and TRBJ2-2; D uncertain. V dropped 6 bases and J dropped 1 base, with 6 bases sitting between them. The CDR3 is 13 amino acids. Germline CDR1 reads SNHLY; CDR2 reads FYNNEI.